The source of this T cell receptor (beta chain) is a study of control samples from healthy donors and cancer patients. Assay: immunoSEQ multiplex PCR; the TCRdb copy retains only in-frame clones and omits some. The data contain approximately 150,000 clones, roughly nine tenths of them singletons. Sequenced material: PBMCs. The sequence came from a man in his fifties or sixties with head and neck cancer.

The CDR3 sequence is CAWSVFTSGRAGTDTQYF. The CDR3 nucleotides read TGTGCCTGGAGTGTATTTACTAGCGGGAGGGCAGGCACAGATACGCAGTATTTT. J is TRBJ2-3 and V is TRBV30, with 13 bases that match TRBD2. Per germline, CDR1 GTSNPN and CDR2 SVGIG (reference sequence). This CDR3 has 18 amino acids. The J segment lost 1 base and the V segment lost 0 bases, leaving 7 bases of the junction unmatched.